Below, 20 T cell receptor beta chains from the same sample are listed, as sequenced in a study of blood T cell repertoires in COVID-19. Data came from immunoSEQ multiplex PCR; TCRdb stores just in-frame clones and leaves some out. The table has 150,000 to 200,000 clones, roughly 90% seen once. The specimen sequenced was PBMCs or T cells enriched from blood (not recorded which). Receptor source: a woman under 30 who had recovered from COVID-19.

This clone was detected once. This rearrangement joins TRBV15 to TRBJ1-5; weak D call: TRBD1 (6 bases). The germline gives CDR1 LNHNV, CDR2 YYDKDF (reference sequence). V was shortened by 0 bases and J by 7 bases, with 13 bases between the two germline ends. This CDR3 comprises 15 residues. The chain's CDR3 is CATSRDRGVLQPQHF. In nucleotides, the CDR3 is TGTGCCACCAGCAGAGACAGGGGCGTATTGCAGCCCCAGCATTTT.

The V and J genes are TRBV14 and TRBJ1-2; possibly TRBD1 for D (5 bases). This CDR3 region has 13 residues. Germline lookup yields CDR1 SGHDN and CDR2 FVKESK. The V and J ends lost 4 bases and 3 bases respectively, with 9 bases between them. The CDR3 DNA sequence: TGTGCCAGCAGCCCAGGGTTGGACTATGGCTACACCTTC. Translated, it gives CASSPGLDYGYTF. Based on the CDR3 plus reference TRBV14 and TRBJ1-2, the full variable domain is EAGVTQFPSHSVIEKGQTVTLRCDPISGHDNLYWYRRVMGKEIKFLLHFVKESKQDESGMPNNRFLAERTGGTYSTLKVQPAELEDSGVYFCASSPGLDYGYTFGSGTRLTVV.

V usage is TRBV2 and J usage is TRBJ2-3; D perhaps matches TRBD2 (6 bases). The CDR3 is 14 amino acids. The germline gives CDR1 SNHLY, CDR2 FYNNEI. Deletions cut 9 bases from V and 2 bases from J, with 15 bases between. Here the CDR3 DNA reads TGTGCCAGTTCCCGGGACTTCCCCACAGATACGCAGTATTTT. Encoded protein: CASSRDFPTDTQYF.

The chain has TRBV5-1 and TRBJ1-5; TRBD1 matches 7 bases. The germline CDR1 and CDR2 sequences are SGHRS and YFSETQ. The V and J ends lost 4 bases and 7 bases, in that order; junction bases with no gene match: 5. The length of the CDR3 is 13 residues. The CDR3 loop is CASSTTGEQPQHF. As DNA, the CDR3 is TGCGCCAGCAGCACTACAGGGGAGCAGCCCCAGCATTTT.

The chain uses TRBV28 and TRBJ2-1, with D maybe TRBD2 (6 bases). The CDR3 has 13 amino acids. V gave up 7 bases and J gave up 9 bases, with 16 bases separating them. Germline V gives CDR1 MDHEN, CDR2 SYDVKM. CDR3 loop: CASNLGGRGEQFF. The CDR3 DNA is TGTGCCAGCAACCTGGGCGGGCGGGGTGAGCAGTTCTTC.

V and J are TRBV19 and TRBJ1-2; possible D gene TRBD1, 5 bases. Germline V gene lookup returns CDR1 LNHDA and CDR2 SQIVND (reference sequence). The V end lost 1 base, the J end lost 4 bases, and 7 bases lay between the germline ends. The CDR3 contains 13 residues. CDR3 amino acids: CASSIGQIYGYTF. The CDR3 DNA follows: TGTGCCAGTAGTATAGGACAGATCTATGGCTACACCTTC.

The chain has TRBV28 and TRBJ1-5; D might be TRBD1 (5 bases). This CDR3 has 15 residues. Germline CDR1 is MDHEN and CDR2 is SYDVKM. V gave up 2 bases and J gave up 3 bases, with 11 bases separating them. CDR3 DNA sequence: TGTGCCAGCAGTTTACGGGGGAGGGTCAATCAGCCCCAGCATTTT. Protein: CASSLRGRVNQPQHF.

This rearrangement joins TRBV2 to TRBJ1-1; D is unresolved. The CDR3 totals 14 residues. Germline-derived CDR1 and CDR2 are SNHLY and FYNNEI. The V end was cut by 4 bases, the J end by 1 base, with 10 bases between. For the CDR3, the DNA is TGTGCCAGCAGTGGGGCGAACAGGAACACTGAAGCTTTCTTT. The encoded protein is CASSGANRNTEAFF.

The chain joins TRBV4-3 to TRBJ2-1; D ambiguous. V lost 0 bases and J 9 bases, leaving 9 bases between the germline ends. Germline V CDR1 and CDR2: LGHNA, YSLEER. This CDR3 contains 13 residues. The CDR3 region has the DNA TGCGCCAGCAGCCAAGATGACTGGCGTGAGCAGTTCTTC. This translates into CASSQDDWREQFF.

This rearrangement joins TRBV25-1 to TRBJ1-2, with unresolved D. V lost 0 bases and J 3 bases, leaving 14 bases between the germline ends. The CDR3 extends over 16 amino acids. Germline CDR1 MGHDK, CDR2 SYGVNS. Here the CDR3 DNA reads TGTGCCAGCAGTGAATATATGCGCGGGGATTACTATGGCTACACCTTC. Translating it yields CASSEYMRGDYYGYTF.

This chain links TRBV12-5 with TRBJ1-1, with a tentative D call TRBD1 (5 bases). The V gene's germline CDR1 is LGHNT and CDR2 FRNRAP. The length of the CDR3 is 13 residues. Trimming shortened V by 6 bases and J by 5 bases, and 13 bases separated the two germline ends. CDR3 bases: TGTGCTAGTGGGCTCTCCGGGGGGACTGAAGCTTTCTTT. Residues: CASGLSGGTEAFF.

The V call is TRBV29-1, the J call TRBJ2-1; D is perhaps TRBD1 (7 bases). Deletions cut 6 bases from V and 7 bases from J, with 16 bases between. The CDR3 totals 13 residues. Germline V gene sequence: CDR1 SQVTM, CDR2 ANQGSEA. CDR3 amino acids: CSVVTGRWNEQFF. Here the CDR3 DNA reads TGCAGCGTCGTGACAGGGAGGTGGAATGAGCAGTTCTTC.

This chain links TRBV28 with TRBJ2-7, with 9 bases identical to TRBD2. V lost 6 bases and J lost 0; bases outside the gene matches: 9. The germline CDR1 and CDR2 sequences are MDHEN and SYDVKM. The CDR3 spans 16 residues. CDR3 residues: CASRQMTSGSSYEQYF. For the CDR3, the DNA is TGTGCCAGCAGACAAATGACTAGCGGAAGCTCCTACGAGCAGTACTTC.

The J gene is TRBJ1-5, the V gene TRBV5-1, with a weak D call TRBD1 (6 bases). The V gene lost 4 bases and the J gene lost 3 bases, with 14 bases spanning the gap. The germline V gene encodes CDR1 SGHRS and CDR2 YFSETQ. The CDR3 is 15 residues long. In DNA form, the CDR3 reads TGCGCCAGCAGCCCCCTGGGGGCATCCAATCAGCCCCAGCATTTT. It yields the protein CASSPLGASNQPQHF.

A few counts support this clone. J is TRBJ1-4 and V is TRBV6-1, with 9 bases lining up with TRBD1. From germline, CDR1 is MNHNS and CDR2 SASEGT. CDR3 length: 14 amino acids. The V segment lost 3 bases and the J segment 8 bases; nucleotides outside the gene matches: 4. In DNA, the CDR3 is TGTGCCAGCAGTGAGGGGACAGGGTCGGAAAAACTGTTTTTT. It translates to CASSEGTGSEKLFF.

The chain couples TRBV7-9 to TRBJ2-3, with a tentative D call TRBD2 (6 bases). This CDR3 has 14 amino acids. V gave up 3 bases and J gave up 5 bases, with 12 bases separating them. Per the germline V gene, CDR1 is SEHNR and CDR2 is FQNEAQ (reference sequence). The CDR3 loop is CASSFELGGDTQYF. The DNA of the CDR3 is TGTGCCAGCAGCTTTGAACTGGGAGGAGATACGCAGTATTTT.

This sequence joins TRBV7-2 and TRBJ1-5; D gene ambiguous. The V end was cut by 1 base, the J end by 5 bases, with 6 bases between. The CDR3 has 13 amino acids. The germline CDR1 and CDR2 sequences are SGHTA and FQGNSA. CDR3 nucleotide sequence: TGTGCCAGCAGCTTAGGCACTTATCAGCCCCAGCATTTT. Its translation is CASSLGTYQPQHF. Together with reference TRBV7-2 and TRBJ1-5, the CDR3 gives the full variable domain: GAGVSQSPSNKVTEKGKDVELRCDPISGHTALYWYRQSLGQGLEFLIYFQGNSAPDKSGLPSDRFSAERTGGSVSTLTIQRTQQEDSAVYLCASSLGTYQPQHFGDGTRLSIL.

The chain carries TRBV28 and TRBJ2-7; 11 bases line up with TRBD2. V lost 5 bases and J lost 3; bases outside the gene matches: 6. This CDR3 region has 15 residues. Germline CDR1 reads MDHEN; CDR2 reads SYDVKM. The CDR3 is CASSAGTSGFYEQYF. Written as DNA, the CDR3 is TGTGCCAGCAGTGCAGGGACTAGCGGTTTCTACGAGCAGTACTTC.

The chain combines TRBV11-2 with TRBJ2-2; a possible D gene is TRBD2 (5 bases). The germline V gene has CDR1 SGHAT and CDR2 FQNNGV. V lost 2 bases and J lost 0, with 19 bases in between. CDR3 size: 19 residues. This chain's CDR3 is CASSLLRTHNGTNTGELFF. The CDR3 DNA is TGTGCCAGCAGCTTATTAAGGACTCACAACGGGACGAACACCGGGGAGCTGTTTTTT.

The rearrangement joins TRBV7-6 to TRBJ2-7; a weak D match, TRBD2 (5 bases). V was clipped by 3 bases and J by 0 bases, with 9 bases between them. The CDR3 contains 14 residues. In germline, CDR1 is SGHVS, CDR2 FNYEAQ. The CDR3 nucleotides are TGTGCCAGCAGCTTGAGGGTAAGCTCCTACGAGCAGTACTTC. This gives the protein CASSLRVSSYEQYF.